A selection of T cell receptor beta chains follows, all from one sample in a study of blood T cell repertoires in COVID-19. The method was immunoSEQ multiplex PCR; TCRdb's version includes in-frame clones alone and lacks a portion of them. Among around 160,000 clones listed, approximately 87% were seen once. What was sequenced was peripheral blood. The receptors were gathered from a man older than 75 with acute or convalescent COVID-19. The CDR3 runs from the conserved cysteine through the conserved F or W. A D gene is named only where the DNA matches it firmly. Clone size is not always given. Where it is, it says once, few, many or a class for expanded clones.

CASSPSSPNTEAFF,TGCGCCAGCAGCCCGAGTAGCCCGAACACTGAAGCTTTCTTT,few,NA,TRBJ1-1,TRBV5-1
CASSRDSTYEQYF,TGCGCCAGCAGCAGGGACAGCACCTACGAGCAGTACTTC,NA,TRBD1,TRBJ2-7,TRBV5-1
CAWSLMGTGGDEKLFF,TGTGCCTGGAGTCTCATGGGGACAGGGGGCGATGAAAAACTGTTTTTT,NA,TRBD1,TRBJ1-4,TRBV30
CASSLYEQYF,TGTGCCAGCAGCCTCTACGAGCAGTACTTC,NA,NA,TRBJ2-7,TRBV11-3
CASSLFGGTGELFF,TGCGCCAGCAGCTTGTTCGGGGGAACCGGGGAGCTGTTTTTT,NA,NA,TRBJ2-2,TRBV5-1
CASSSTGVTEAFF,TGTGCCAGCAGCTCCACAGGGGTAACTGAAGCTTTCTTT,NA,TRBD1,TRBJ1-1,TRBV7-3
CASSEAGASGNTIYF,TGTGCCAGCAGTGAAGCGGGGGCCTCTGGAAACACCATATATTTT,NA,NA,TRBJ1-3,TRBV2
CASRRGHLTSYNSPLHF,TGTGCCAGCAGAAGGGGACACCTAACCTCCTATAATTCACCCCTCCACTTT,NA,NA,TRBJ1-6,TRBV5-6
CSVPDRGNSGANVLTF,TGCAGCGTGCCGGACAGGGGGAACTCTGGGGCCAACGTCCTGACTTTC,NA,TRBD1,TRBJ2-6,TRBV29-1
CASTEGTEYGYTF,TGTGCCAGTACAGAGGGGACAGAATATGGCTACACCTTC,NA,TRBD1,TRBJ1-2,TRBV2
CASSLDQGAFVAFF,TGTGCCAGCAGCTTAGACCAGGGGGCCTTCGTAGCTTTCTTT,NA,TRBD1,TRBJ1-1,TRBV7-9
CASSPNPEQPQHF,TGTGCCAGCTCACCTAATCCCGAGCAGCCCCAGCATTTT,NA,NA,TRBJ1-5,TRBV18